One sample yielded the 24 T cell receptor beta chains listed below, sequenced in a study of tumor-infiltrating lymphocytes in primary liver carcinoma. Reverse transcription of 500 ng total RNA with a constant-region primer produced TCR beta cDNA. ARM-PCR, slightly modified, supplied the TCR beta libraries through three nested multiplex PCR rounds. Two initial PCR rounds of approximately 10 cycles each paired TRBV1-TRBV30 forward primers with a C-beta reverse primer. Each CDR3 protein gets one entry after TCRdb re-called the multiplex PCR reads with MiXCR. The sample records about 310,000 distinct CDR3 sequences, 65% being singletons. Blood RNA was derived from unsorted whole blood, and germline DNA was extracted too. The sample taken for sequencing was peripheral blood. The origin of the receptors is a man between 35 and 55 years old with primary liver carcinoma and hepatitis B virus infection.

Note on this clonotype: Likely a read error: the CDR3 ends without its conserved phenylalanine or tryptophan. This rearrangement joins TRBV29-1 to TRBJ2-1; TRBD2 matches at 8 bases. The CDR3 has 14 residues. The germline CDR1 and CDR2 sequences are SQVTM and ANQGSEA. V lost 6 bases to trimming and J lost 7 bases; unmatched junction nucleotides: 11. DNA for the CDR3: TGCAGCGTCGGGTCTAGCGGGTTGGGTAATGAGCAGTTCATC. Encoded protein: CSVGSSGLGNEQFI.

The table lists this clonotype with a count of one. Mismatch with germline at one junction end may stem from a read error. This chain uses TRBV6-5 with TRBJ1-2; no clear D gene. CDR3 length: 13 residues. CDR1 MNHEY and CDR2 SVGAGI come from the germline V gene. The CDR3 DNA is TGTTCCAGCAGCCCACCTGGAAGCCATGGCTACACCTTC. Its translation: CSSSPPGSHGYTF.

The rearrangement joins TRBV28 to TRBJ2-7; D gene ambiguous. Germline CDR1 and CDR2: MDHEN and SYDVKM. This CDR3 region has 14 residues. V lost 5 bases to trimming and J lost 5 bases, with 16 bases between them. CDR3 DNA sequence: TGTGCCAGCAGTCCCTTCGAACGGGTCCACGAGCAGTACTTC. This translates into CASSPFERVHEQYF.

This clonotype has ten or more counts. V gene TRBV11-1 combines with J gene TRBJ2-3; TRBD2 aligns across 13 bases. Per the germline V gene, CDR1 is SGHAT and CDR2 is FQDESV (reference sequence). This CDR3 comprises 18 residues. With 6 bases clipped from V and 4 bases from J, the junction kept 13 bases outside the gene matches. Written as DNA, the CDR3 is TGTGCCAGCAGACGGACTAGCGGGAGTCGTGACGTGGCAGATACGCAGTATTTT. Its translation is CASRRTSGSRDVADTQYF.

The CDR3 bases are TGTGCCAGCAGCCAATCCCGGGGAAATGGCTACACCTTC. Its translation is CASSQSRGNGYTF. The rearrangement links TRBV16 to TRBJ1-2; D not certain. Germline CDR1 KGHSY, CDR2 FQNENV. CDR3 length equals 13 residues. V lost 0 bases to trimming and J lost 6 bases, with 8 bases between them.

This clonotype came up many times. This chain links TRBV6-6 with TRBJ2-1; weak D call: TRBD1 (7 bases). The CDR3 loop spans 15 amino acids. V lost 2 bases and J 9 bases, leaving 17 bases between the germline ends. Looked up from germline, CDR1 is MNHNY and CDR2 is SVGAGI (reference sequence). Here the CDR3 DNA reads TGTGCCAGCAGTTACCCCCAGGGGGGCCGGAGTGAGCAGTTCTTC. It codes for CASSYPQGGRSEQFF.

The chain combines TRBV4-1 with TRBJ2-7; tentative D call: TRBD1 (7 bases). The germline V gene has CDR1 MGHRA and CDR2 YSYEKL. V dropped 5 bases and J dropped 0 bases, with 14 bases sitting between them. CDR3 size: 15 residues. The CDR3 region is CASSYGRGDSYEQYF. CDR3 DNA sequence: TGCGCCAGCAGCTATGGCAGGGGGGACTCCTACGAGCAGTACTTC.

This clonotype was found once. It may be a read error: a sequence one base away is much more abundant. The chain employs TRBV29-1 and TRBJ2-1, with a possible D match to TRBD2 (6 bases). The germline CDR1 and CDR2 sequences are SQVTM and ANQGSEA. The CDR3 runs to 16 residues. Trimming stripped 4 bases from V and 11 bases from J, with 27 bases between. The CDR3 bases are TGCAGCGTTGTTCCTCCCGGGACTCGCGTCGAAGGGAAGCAGTTCTTC. It codes for CSVVPPGTRVEGKQFF.

As to this clonotype: The junction departs from the called germline gene at one end, perhaps through a read error. The chain has TRBV9 and TRBJ2-5; TRBD2 agrees at 10 bases. Germline loops: CDR1 SGDLS, CDR2 YYNGEE. The CDR3 runs to 15 residues. This CDR3 reads CASSVSLAGEETQHF. Here the CDR3 DNA reads TGTGCCAGCAGCGTAAGTCTAGCGGGGGAGGAGACCCAGCACTTC.

This rearrangement joins TRBV7-9 to TRBJ2-3, with D possibly TRBD2 on 5 matching bases. This CDR3 comprises 14 residues. V lost 4 bases and J lost 4, with 12 bases in between. The germline CDR1 and CDR2 sequences are SEHNR and FQNEAQ (reference sequence). The CDR3 nucleotides read TGTGCCAGCAGCTCCTCCACCGGGGCAGATACGCAGTATTTT. This codes for CASSSSTGADTQYF.

In this sample, this clonotype turned up many times. The chain's CDR3 is CASSEGLAGSSYEQYF. Here the CDR3 DNA reads TGTGCCAGCAGTGAGGGACTAGCGGGCAGCTCCTACGAGCAGTACTTC. The chain carries TRBV6-6 and TRBJ2-7; TRBD2 aligns across 12 bases. The junction had 5 bases not matched to a gene; V was cut back by 5 bases and J by 0 bases. CDR1 is MNHNY, CDR2 SVGAGI, per germline (reference sequence). The CDR3 is made up of 16 amino acids.

This clonotype was detected ten times or more. The CDR3 loop reads CASSLQANYGYTF. The CDR3 nucleotides are TGTGCCAGCAGCCTCCAGGCTAACTATGGCTACACCTTC. The V gene is TRBV6-2 or TRBV6-3, the J gene TRBJ1-2, with D uncertain. Trimming pared 6 bases from V and 0 bases from J, leaving 8 bases between. In germline, CDR1 is MNHEY, CDR2 SVGEGT. The CDR3 runs 13 residues.

Worth noting for this clonotype: Germline and junction disagree at one end, which may indicate a read error. The chain couples TRBV12-3 or TRBV12-4 to TRBJ2-7; possible D gene TRBD2, 5 bases. The CDR3 is 12 amino acids. DNA for the CDR3: TGTGACAGCAGTCACGGAGGCCTCGAGCAGTATTTC. It yields the protein CDSSHGGLEQYF.

As concerns this clonotype: Since no conserved phenylalanine or tryptophan closes the CDR3, a read error is the likely cause. J is TRBJ2-2 and V is TRBV11-3; D not certain. CDR3 length: 15 residues. Germline assignment: CDR1 SGHNT and CDR2 YENEEA. CDR3 DNA sequence: TGTGTCAGCAGCTTAGATCGCCAGATAACCGGGGAGCTGTTTTCT. As protein: CVSSLDRQITGELFS.

The V call is TRBV28, the J call TRBJ2-7; unclear D gene. Looked up from germline, CDR1 is MDHEN and CDR2 is SYDVKM. V shed 9 bases and J shed 5 bases, with 8 bases lying between them. This CDR3 spans 10 amino acids. Written as DNA, the CDR3 is TGTGCCAGGGCAAAGGACGAGCAGTACTTC. This gives the protein CARAKDEQYF.

This clonotype came up once. A much bigger clone sits one base away, suggesting this may be a read error. J is TRBJ1-4 and V is TRBV10-3, with D possibly matching TRBD1 (5 bases). The germline CDR1 and CDR2 sequences are ENHRY and SYGVKD. The CDR3 is 15 amino acids. The V gene lost 3 bases and the J gene lost 10 bases, with 18 bases spanning the gap. CDR3: CAISDEPRVGVKLFF. CDR3 DNA: TGTGCCATCAGTGACGAGCCAAGGGTGGGGGTAAAACTGTTTTTT.

About this clonotype itself: It may be a read error: a sequence one base away is much more abundant. The rearrangement uses TRBV6-2 or TRBV6-3 and TRBJ2-1; D is perhaps TRBD2 (5 bases). Germline-derived CDR1 and CDR2 are MNHEY and SVGEGT. This CDR3 has 13 residues. V was cut by 6 bases and J by 9 bases, with 15 bases left in between. CDR3: CASRGMGVGEQFF. DNA for the CDR3: TGTGCCAGCAGGGGCATGGGAGTGGGTGAGCAGTTCTTC.

This clonotype was detected a few times. The gene calls are TRBV11-2 and TRBJ2-7; D might be TRBD1 or TRBD2, each matching 5 bases. This CDR3 region has 14 residues. V shed 9 bases and J shed 2 bases, with 17 bases lying between them. Looked up from germline, CDR1 is SGHAT and CDR2 is FQNNGV. CDR3 amino acids: CASSPDGATYEQYF. The CDR3 DNA reads TGTGCCAGTAGCCCGGACGGGGCGACCTACGAGCAGTACTTC.

About this clonotype itself: Possible read error: a much larger clone is one base away. J is TRBJ2-1 and V is TRBV6-2 or TRBV6-3; D is possibly TRBD2 (6 bases). V was pared by 10 bases and J by 2 bases, with 21 bases between. Per germline, CDR1 MNHEY and CDR2 SVGEGT. The CDR3 contains 16 residues. The CDR3 DNA reads as TGTGCCATCACCGAACTAGCCTCGGGGGCCTACAATGAGCAGTTCTTC. Protein product: CAITELASGAYNEQFF.

In regard to this clonotype: A much larger clone lies a single base off, so this may be a read error. This rearrangement joins TRBV6-1 to TRBJ1-4; 10 nucleotides line up with TRBD1. Germline V gives CDR1 MNHNS, CDR2 SASEGT. The CDR3 sequence is 15 residues long. CDR3 DNA sequence: TGTGCCAGCATCAGACAGGGGGCGACTAATGAAAAACTGTCTTTT. Translating it yields CASIRQGATNEKLSF.

This chain uses TRBV11-2 with TRBJ1-2; 9 nucleotides align to TRBD1. Germline V lookup: CDR1 SGHAT, CDR2 FQNNGV. V lost 0 bases, J lost 10 bases, and 12 bases stayed unmatched. The CDR3 is 16 amino acids. CDR3 DNA sequence: TGTGCCAGCAGCTTAGATGGCGGGACAGGGAACTACGACTACACCTTC. It is translated as CASSLDGGTGNYDYTF.

The chain recombines TRBV14 with TRBJ1-1; 7 bases align to TRBD1. The germline gives CDR1 SGHDN, CDR2 FVKESK. The J segment lost 3 bases and the V segment lost 6 bases, leaving 7 bases of the junction unmatched. CDR3 length equals 14 residues. The CDR3 region is CASSLSRGDTEAFF. Here the CDR3 DNA reads TGTGCCAGCAGTCTTTCCAGGGGGGACACTGAAGCTTTCTTT.

On this clonotype: This may stem from a read error, because a much larger clone lies one nucleotide away. The CDR3 does not close with the conserved phenylalanine or tryptophan, likely indicating a read error. V usage is TRBV6-1 and J usage is TRBJ2-7; D not certain. The CDR3 length is 12 residues. V was clipped by 7 bases and J by 0 bases, with 7 bases between them. CDR1 and CDR2 from the germline V gene are MNHNS and SASEGT. The CDR3 reads CASTTSSYEQYS. The CDR3 nucleotides read TGTGCCAGCACCACGAGCTCCTACGAGCAGTACTCC.

Details on this clonotype: A much larger clone differs from this one at a single base, so this may be a read error. CDR3 protein: CSAEGVANYGYTF. CDR3 sequence (DNA): TGCAGCGCAGAGGGGGTGGCAAACTATGGCTACACCTTC. This chain uses TRBV29-1 with TRBJ1-2, with a weak D call TRBD1 (6 bases). Germline CDR1 is SQVTM and CDR2 is ANQGSEA. The CDR3 is 13 amino acids. Trimming took 7 bases from V and 2 from J, leaving 14 bases between them.